This record looks at one TCR beta chain sequence and its context. Clones were sequenced by immunoSEQ multiplex PCR, and TCRdb holds only the in-frame ones, with some missing. This sample carries around 75,000 clones, under 90% of them seen once, and the ten largest clones take 2.1%. Germline V gene lookup returns CDR1 SGHRS and CDR2 YFSETQ. This CDR3 has 15 residues. V shed 0 bases, J shed 0 bases, and the junction held 2 bases outside the gene matches. The record originates from a study of T cell clones after liver transplantation. Study-wide context: In this trial, immunosuppression withdrawal was attempted within 2 years of liver transplant.

Specimen: CD4+ T cells from blood, collected roughly 50 months after liver transplant. The gene calls are TRBV5-1 and TRBJ2-5; 7 bases align to TRBD1. The clonotype was recovered from a human patient who received a liver transplant. Some T cells may originate from the graft donor. The CDR3 protein is CASSLVGTDQETQYF. DNA for the CDR3: TGCGCCAGCAGCTTGGTTGGGACAGACCAAGAGACCCAGTACTTC.